Shown below are 28 T cell receptor beta chains from a single sample sequenced in a study of cytomegalovirus exposure and HLA in healthy donors. PCR primers comprised 60 Vbeta and 13 Jbeta primers. Assay used: immunoSEQ multiplex PCR; TCRdb lists only in-frame clones, some missing. Counted here are roughly 170,000 clones, about 86% occurring once; the ten biggest clones make up about 2.2%. The material sequenced was PBMCs. The receptors here all came from a woman aged 25 to 45 in good health and CMV-seronegative.

The rearrangement uses TRBV28 and TRBJ1-2; 10 nucleotides line up with TRBD1. Trimming took 5 bases from V and 6 from J; bases not matched to a gene: 9. Germline V gives CDR1 MDHEN, CDR2 SYDVKM. The CDR3 runs to 15 residues. The CDR3 loop is CASSPPGQGFDGYTF. CDR3 bases: TGTGCCAGCAGTCCACCGGGACAGGGGTTTGATGGCTACACCTTC.

The J gene is TRBJ1-3, the V gene TRBV6-1, with 11 bases aligning to TRBD1. V lost 1 base and J lost 10; bases outside the gene matches: 3. The CDR3 has 14 residues. Germline V gives CDR1 MNHNS, CDR2 SASEGT. The CDR3 reads CASSEGTGGWTIYF. In DNA, the CDR3 is TGTGCCAGCAGTGAAGGGACAGGGGGCTGGACCATATATTTT.

This clone has only one observation. This chain joins TRBV5-5 and TRBJ2-5; D is unresolved. Trimming removed 1 base at V and 5 bases at J, with 12 bases between. The CDR3 has 14 residues. Germline CDR1 is SGHKS and CDR2 is YYEKEE (reference sequence). DNA for the CDR3: TGTGCCAGCAGCTTGTTAAGCGCGAAGGAGACCCAGTACTTC. Translating it yields CASSLLSAKETQYF.

Here the CDR3 DNA reads TGTGCCAGCAGCCCCGGCAGGCTAGCGGGATTCTACAATGAGCAGTTCTTC. Its translation: CASSPGRLAGFYNEQFF. The genes are TRBV5-4 and TRBJ2-1; 9 positions agree with TRBD2. This CDR3 is built from 17 residues. From germline, CDR1 is SGHNT and CDR2 YYREEE (reference sequence). V shed 4 bases and J 3 bases; nucleotides not matched to a gene: 11.

This chain uses TRBV29-1 with TRBJ2-7; D is perhaps TRBD2 (6 bases). Deletions cut 4 bases from V and 1 base from J, with 11 bases between. Per germline, CDR1 SQVTM and CDR2 ANQGSEA. The CDR3 contains 13 residues. The chain's CDR3 is CSVAPGLSYEQYF. DNA for the CDR3: TGCAGCGTTGCCCCGGGACTTTCCTACGAGCAGTACTTC.

J is TRBJ2-1 and V is TRBV7-9, with D perhaps matching TRBD1 (6 bases). V shed 2 bases and J shed 7 bases, with 6 bases lying between them. Germline lookup yields CDR1 SEHNR and CDR2 FQNEAQ (reference sequence). This CDR3 is 12 amino acids long. In DNA, the CDR3 is TGTGCCAGCAGCTTACAGGGGAATGAGCAGTTCTTC. Translated: CASSLQGNEQFF.

The chain uses TRBV5-6 and TRBJ1-2, with no clear D. Trimming removed 0 bases from V and 2 bases from J, with 2 bases in between. Germline V lookup: CDR1 SGHDT, CDR2 YYEEEE. CDR3 size: 12 residues. The CDR3 region has the DNA TGTGCCAGCAGCTTGGCAAACTATGGCTACACCTTC. Amino acids: CASSLANYGYTF.

The rearrangement joins TRBV5-4 to TRBJ2-7, with 9 bases fitting TRBD2. The ends lost 7 bases at V and 5 bases at J; junction bases unmatched: 19. The CDR3 totals 17 residues. The V gene's germline CDR1 is SGHNT and CDR2 YYREEE (reference sequence). CDR3 bases: TGTGCCAGCTACTACGGCGGGGGGGCGGCCTCTGTCCACGAGCAGTACTTC. Translation gives CASYYGGGAASVHEQYF. Based on the CDR3 plus reference TRBV5-4 and TRBJ2-7, the full variable domain is ETGVTQSPTHLIKTRGQQVTLRCSSQSGHNTVSWYQQALGQGPQFIFQYYREEENGRGNFPPRFSGLQFPNYSSELNVNALELDDSALYLCASYYGGGAASVHEQYFGPGTRLTVT.

The V call is TRBV4-3, the J call TRBJ2-1; TRBD1 matches 10 bases. This CDR3 region has 17 residues. Germline trimming cut 1 base from V and 2 bases from J; bases unmatched to any gene: 5. Germline CDR1 and CDR2: LGHNA and YSLEER. CDR3 sequence (DNA): TGCGCCAGCAGCCAAGCGGGACAGGGGACCCCCTACAATGAGCAGTTCTTC. Translated: CASSQAGQGTPYNEQFF.

The chain couples TRBV9 to TRBJ2-2, with 7 bases fitting TRBD2. There are 17 residues in the CDR3. Germline values: CDR1 SGDLS, CDR2 YYNGEE. Trimming at V came to 4 bases and at J to 2 bases, leaving 11 bases not matched to a gene. The DNA for the CDR3 is TGTGCCAGCAGCCTATCTAGGGAGGGATATAACACCGGGGAGCTGTTTTTT. Translated: CASSLSREGYNTGELFF.

V gene TRBV27 combines with J gene TRBJ2-3; 11 positions match TRBD2. There are 18 residues in the CDR3. V trimming: 3 bases; J trimming: 3 bases; junction bases outside the gene matches: 11. The germline gives CDR1 MNHEY, CDR2 SMNVEV (reference sequence). The CDR3 DNA is TGTGCCAGCAGTTTTGAAGGTCGGACTAGCGGGTATACAGATACGCAGTATTTT. Residues: CASSFEGRTSGYTDTQYF.

This clone was seen more than once but under ten times. The rearrangement joins TRBV6-6 to TRBJ2-7; 7 nucleotides agree with TRBD1. Germline CDR1 MNHNY, CDR2 SVGAGI (reference sequence). CDR3 length equals 12 residues. The J segment lost 6 bases and the V segment lost 6 bases, leaving 5 bases of the junction unmatched. Written as DNA, the CDR3 is TGTGCCAGCAGAGCCAACAGGGGCGAGCAGTACTTC. This gives the protein CASRANRGEQYF.

V and J are TRBV5-4 and TRBJ2-7, with a possible D match to TRBD2 (5 bases). The CDR3 extends over 12 amino acids. Germline V gene lookup returns CDR1 SGHNT and CDR2 YYREEE (reference sequence). The V end lost 4 bases, the J end lost 7 bases, and 12 bases lay between the germline ends. The CDR3 DNA follows: TGTGCCAGCAGCGTGATACCGGGGGAGCAGTACTTC. Its protein product is CASSVIPGEQYF.

The chain carries TRBV7-2 and TRBJ2-6, with TRBD1 as a possible D gene (6 bases). The CDR3 length is 18 residues. CDR1 is SGHTA and CDR2 is FQGNSA in the germline V gene. The V and J ends lost 1 base and 3 bases respectively, with 16 bases between them. The DNA of the CDR3 is TGTGCCAGCAGCTTAGGGGTAGCAGGGGTGCGTGGGGCCAACGTCCTGACTTTC. It codes for CASSLGVAGVRGANVLTF.

For the CDR3, the DNA is TGTGCCAGCAGCTTAGCTGGGACAGGGAACACTGAAGCTTTCTTT. Protein: CASSLAGTGNTEAFF. This chain uses TRBV7-9 with TRBJ1-1, with 8 bases that match TRBD1. The CDR3 length is 15 residues. Germline CDR1 SEHNR, CDR2 FQNEAQ (reference sequence). J was trimmed by 1 base and V by 0 bases; bases with no gene match: 1.

A word on this clone: At one end the junction does not follow the germline gene, possibly because of a read error. The rearrangement joins TRBV6-5 to TRBJ2-6; maybe TRBD1 (5 bases). From germline, CDR1 is MNHEY and CDR2 SVGAGI. This CDR3 region has 15 residues. The CDR3 spells CASSYGETGANGLTF. The CDR3 nucleotides are TGTGCCAGCAGTTACGGGGAAACTGGGGCCAACGGCCTGACTTTC.

Remarks on this clone: The germline gene is not matched at one end of the junction; a read error may be the cause. The chain is built from TRBV7-9 and TRBJ1-4; TRBD1 is a possible D gene (5 bases). Germline CDR1 is SEHNR and CDR2 is FQNEAQ (reference sequence). This CDR3 is 15 amino acids long. The CDR3 bases are TGTTCCAGCAGCCAGTGGGGGGGAGCTAATGAAAAACTGTTTTTT. Translation gives CSSSQWGGANEKLFF.

This chain connects TRBV29-1 to TRBJ1-3; 7 nucleotides line up with TRBD1. In germline, CDR1 is SQVTM, CDR2 ANQGSEA. CDR3 length: 14 amino acids. V was pared by 5 bases and J by 1 base, with 5 bases of the junction left unmatched. In DNA form, the CDR3 reads TGCAGCGTTAAACAGACAGGGTCTGGAAACACCATATATTTT. It translates to CSVKQTGSGNTIYF.

Only one count was recorded for this clone. CDR3 protein: CASSPGRGLYEQYF. The CDR3 bases are TGTGCCAGCTCACCGGGCAGGGGGCTGTACGAGCAGTACTTC. The chain links TRBV18 to TRBJ2-7; 8 bases agree with TRBD1. The V gene end was trimmed by 3 bases and the J gene end by 4 bases; junction bases not matched to a gene: 5. Germline CDR1 KGHSH, CDR2 LQKENI. The CDR3 contains 14 residues.

The rearrangement links TRBV13 to TRBJ2-7; 10 nucleotides line up with TRBD2. This CDR3 is 15 amino acids long. Germline V gene sequence: CDR1 PRHDT, CDR2 FYEKMQ (reference sequence). The V gene end was trimmed by 0 bases and the J gene end by 6 bases; junction bases not matched to a gene: 5. The CDR3 spells CASSLGYSGRAEQYF. The CDR3 nucleotides read TGTGCCAGCAGCTTAGGGTACAGCGGGAGGGCCGAGCAGTACTTC.

This chain connects TRBV2 to TRBJ2-2, with D unclear. CDR1 is SNHLY, CDR2 FYNNEI, per germline. The CDR3 spans 13 residues. V was trimmed by 3 bases and J by 3 bases, leaving 5 bases between them. DNA of the CDR3: TGTGCCAGCAGTGATCGGGACACCGGGGAGCTGTTTTTT. Translating gives CASSDRDTGELFF. The variable domain in full, with the rest retrieved from reference TRBV2 and TRBJ2-2, is EPEVTQTPSHQVTQMGQEVILRCVPISNHLYFYWYRQILGQKVEFLVSFYNNEISEKSEIFDDQFSVERPDGSNFTLKIRSTKLEDSAMYFCASSDRDTGELFFGEGSRLTVL.

This clone showed up just once. The chain employs TRBV13 and TRBJ2-7, with 11 bases identical to TRBD1. Germline V gene sequence: CDR1 PRHDT, CDR2 FYEKMQ (reference sequence). There are 15 residues in the CDR3. With V trimmed by 4 bases and J by 3 bases, 5 bases remained unmatched. For the CDR3, the DNA is TGTGCCAGCAGCTCATCCGGGACAGGGGGCTACGAGCAGTACTTC. It encodes CASSSSGTGGYEQYF.

This clone showed up just a few times. V gene TRBV11-2 combines with J gene TRBJ2-7, with D possibly matching TRBD2 (6 bases). This CDR3 contains 14 residues. CDR1 is SGHAT and CDR2 is FQNNGV in the germline V gene. Trimming shortened V by 5 bases and J by 4 bases, and 15 bases separated the two germline ends. The DNA of the CDR3 is TGTGCCAGCAGCACGACCGGGGGACCTTACGAGCAGTACTTC. Encoded protein: CASSTTGGPYEQYF.

This chain connects TRBV7-2 to TRBJ2-3; TRBD2 is a possible D gene (5 bases). V lost 5 bases and J lost 2, with 11 bases in between. Looked up from germline, CDR1 is SGHTA and CDR2 is FQGNSA. CDR3 size: 14 residues. The CDR3 nucleotides read TGTGCCAGCAGCGACTACCAAACCACAGATACGCAGTATTTT. It codes for CASSDYQTTDTQYF.

V usage is TRBV6-1 and J usage is TRBJ1-6; 8 bases are a match to TRBD1. With V trimmed by 2 bases and J by 6 bases, 3 bases remained unmatched. The CDR3 is 15 residues long. Germline CDR1 and CDR2: MNHNS and SASEGT. CDR3 coding DNA: TGTGCCAGCAGTGAAAGGACAGGGATTAATTCACCCCTCCACTTT. It is translated as CASSERTGINSPLHF.

V is TRBV10-2 and J is TRBJ2-1; 7 nucleotides align to TRBD2. The germline V gene encodes CDR1 WSHSY and CDR2 SAAADI. CDR3 length: 15 residues. V was pared by 4 bases and J by 3 bases, with 6 bases of the junction left unmatched. The CDR3: CASSGGGTNYNEQFF. DNA for the CDR3: TGCGCCAGCAGTGGAGGTGGGACTAACTACAATGAGCAGTTCTTC.

The chain has TRBV7-9 and TRBJ2-7, with 8 bases identical to TRBD2. The CDR3 contains 14 residues. V lost 4 bases to trimming and J lost 4 bases; unmatched junction nucleotides: 6. Germline CDR1 SEHNR, CDR2 FQNEAQ (reference sequence). The CDR3: CASSSPGGLYEQYF. CDR3 DNA: TGTGCCAGCAGCTCCCCGGGAGGGCTTTACGAGCAGTACTTC.

This clone appeared a few times. For the CDR3, the DNA is TGCAGTGCTCCCTCTCCACACTACACCTTC. This sequence encodes CSAPSPHYTF. V is TRBV20-1 and J is TRBJ1-2; D call uncertain. The CDR3 spans 10 residues. Germline V gene sequence: CDR1 DFQATT, CDR2 SNEGSKA (reference sequence). The V and J ends lost 5 bases and 10 bases respectively, with 11 bases between them.